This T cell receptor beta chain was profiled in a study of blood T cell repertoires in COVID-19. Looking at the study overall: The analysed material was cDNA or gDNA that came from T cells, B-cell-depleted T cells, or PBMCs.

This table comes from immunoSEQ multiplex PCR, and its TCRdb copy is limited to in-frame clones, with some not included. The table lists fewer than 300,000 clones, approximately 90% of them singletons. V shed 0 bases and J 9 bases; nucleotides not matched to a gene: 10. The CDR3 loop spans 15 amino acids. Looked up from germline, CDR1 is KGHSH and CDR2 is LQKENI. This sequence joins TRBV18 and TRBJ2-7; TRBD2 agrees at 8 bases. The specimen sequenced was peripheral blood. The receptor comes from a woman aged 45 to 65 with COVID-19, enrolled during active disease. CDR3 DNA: TGTGCCAGCTCACCACCGGGGGTAGCGGGATCAGTGCAGTACTTC. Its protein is CASSPPGVAGSVQYF.